This TCR beta chain was captured by sequencing in a study of T cell repertoires in cytomegalovirus infection. Study at large: A matching HLA type, together with CMV infection, was signaled by public TCR beta signatures. Findings and limits, study-wide: CMV-specific TCR beta clonotypes restricted by HLA-C were the ones dominating the ex vivo response. Using cumulative public TCR beta family frequency, the authors identified those who carried CMV together with the relevant HLA.

Via MiXCR, TCRdb re-called the reads, giving one row per CDR3 protein. The sample contains about 68,000 distinct CDR3 sequences, around 21% of which appear only once. The length of the CDR3 is 14 residues. Trimming left V 7 bases short and J 2 bases short, with 12 bases between. CDR1 MNHNY and CDR2 SVGAGI come from the germline V gene (reference sequence). For this clonotype: Its antigen is not identified.

The chain has TRBV6-6 and TRBJ1-5, with unresolved D. The receptor's source is a human donor in good health (CMV status not recorded). Some clones in this sample may be carry-over from other donors' samples. The sample comprised PBMCs, sequenced either directly or after in vitro stimulation (not recorded which). This CDR3 reads CASKVRTGNQPQHF. The CDR3 DNA reads TGTGCCAGCAAGGTCCGGACGGGCAATCAGCCCCAGCATTTT.